This T cell receptor beta chain was identified during a study of blood T cell repertoires in COVID-19 (dated by TCRdb to about 2020). At the level of the whole study: Samples covering the acute and convalescent phases of COVID-19 were provided by collaborators in the United States, Italy and Spain. The prospective study material was composed of cDNA or gDNA derived from T cells, B-cell-depleted T cells, or PBMCs. The dataset comprised deeply sampled blood TCRbeta repertoires from subjects exposed to, actively infected with, or recovered from COVID-19. The repertoires were released in a freely available public database intended as a resource for research on the immune response to SARS-CoV-2. Samples were obtained from the ongoing ImmuneRACE study (first 160 participants) and from 1,000 to 1,500 subjects provided by 6 global collaborators. Sample metadata almost always included a de-identified subject ID, COVID-19 status, age in years and sex. Where available, HLA class I and class II types were taken from metadata supplied by the sample provider and were not determined by assay-based typing.

What the work shows at the level of the full study, not this receptor alone: The quantity of clinical and demographic metadata differed by source and by participant and was supplied without curation.

TCRbeta CDR3 regions were amplified from genomic DNA using the immunoSEQ Assay, a bias-controlled multiplex PCR. As for how the authors treated the data: Within the assay, amplification of reference gene primers was used to estimate how many nucleated cells each sample contained. Sequence reads were collapsed and filtered to measure the absolute abundance of every unique TCRbeta CDR3 rearrangement. For each sample, productive Simpson clonality was calculated as the square root of Simpson's diversity index over productive rearrangements. Entries here come from immuneACCESS through TCRdb and include only in-frame sequences with V and J called. Some clones fail to appear in such tables; in the studies checked, an unresolved V gene covers under half of the shortfall, and the cause of the remainder is unknown. The V and J calls and clone size were taken over from that table, and D and trimming were inferred from the DNA. This sample holds tens of thousands of clones; 75% to 90% were observed only once. 4% to 5.5% of the sample lies in the top ten.

Collaborating institutions collected whole blood in K2EDTA tubes following their own protocols. Collaborator samples were shipped for TCRbeta analysis as frozen whole blood, isolated PBMCs, or DNA extracted from either sample type. Concerning this clone itself: No antigen is known for it. Base qualities are not at hand, and no much larger clone is one base apart.

Counted from cysteine to phenylalanine, this CDR3 has 14 amino acids. CDR3 DNA only is kept here, 42 bases in frame from base 1. V is clipped by 2 bases and J by 7 bases, and the sequence between their germline boundaries is 15 bases long. The CDR1 and CDR2 encoded by the germline V gene (reference sequence) are GTSNPN and SVGIG. The receptor was derived from a man older than 75 with acute or convalescent COVID-19. The sample comprised peripheral blood. The chain employs TRBV30 and TRBJ1-5; the D gene cannot be named for sure. The base sequence is TGTGCCTGGAGTACCCCCCGCCAGAACCAGCCCCAGCATTTT. This encodes CAWSTPRQNQPQHF.